Given below is one T cell receptor (beta chain) in context. Antigen specificity is unknown. The V end was cut by 5 bases, the J end by 7 bases, with 12 bases between. This CDR3 is built from 12 residues. The V gene's germline CDR1 is MNHNY and CDR2 SVGAGI (reference sequence). The protocol was immunoSEQ multiplex PCR, while the TCRdb copy is restricted to in-frame clones and leaves out a portion. The data contain approximately 2,000,000 clones, roughly 90% of them singletons. This sample was taken from a study of shared clonotypes between healthy human individuals. Study-wide results and caveats: It was observed that roughly 5% of naive CD4 clonotypes were shared across a few donors.

The TCR sequence derives from a man aged 18 to 35 in good health. Some clones in this sample may be carry-over from other donors' samples. Material for sequencing was naive CD4+ T cells from PBMCs. Subset specified: CD45RA+ positively selected. V gene TRBV6-6 combines with J gene TRBJ2-7; TRBD1 is a possible D gene (6 bases). The CDR3 DNA reads TGTGCCAGCAGTGACCCCGGACAGGAGCAGTACTTC. Its translation is CASSDPGQEQYF.